Below, one T cell receptor beta chain is given with its context. Germline CDR1 reads MNHEY; CDR2 reads SVGAGI. V was trimmed by 8 bases and J by 5 bases, leaving 13 bases between them. The CDR3 extends over 12 amino acids. This specimen belongs to a study of OX40 agonist ivuxolimab in advanced cancers. Using immunoSEQ multiplex PCR, the repertoire was profiled, and TCRdb retains in-frame clones only, with some absent. The data show under 140,000 clones, with approximately 89% seen just once and 0.25% to 0.3% held by the top ten. This chain links TRBV6-5 with TRBJ2-7, with D possibly matching TRBD2 (6 bases). The source material was CD4+ or CD8+ T cells sorted from blood, sampled in a trial of the OX40 agonist ivuxolimab. The receptor comes from an adult with an advanced solid tumor such as melanoma, head and neck, liver or kidney cancer. The CDR3: CASRGMWHEQYF. DNA of the CDR3: TGTGCCAGCCGGGGGATGTGGCACGAGCAGTACTTC.